This TCR beta chain derives from a study of Ad26.COV2.S vaccination and SARS-CoV-2 variants. In the study overall: In the COV1001 trial, the donor was in the Ad26.COV2.S arm. Ad26.COV2.S was injected intramuscularly once or twice, 56 days apart. Study-wide results and caveats: Participants in the vaccine arm had higher spike-specific TCR breadth; placebo recipients had lower.

Note on this clone: As yet, its antigen is unknown.

This sample's treatment: approximately 18 received Ad26.COV2.S at low or high dose, single or two shots; a few received placebo; per-sample allocation not given. On day 63 after the first injection, vaccine and placebo recipients gave samples. Recruitment in Boston yielded a donor of adult age, 18-55 years. V was pared by 2 bases and J by 6 bases, with 6 bases of the junction left unmatched. The CDR3 runs 14 residues. Germline CDR1 reads SGHRS; CDR2 reads YFSETQ. TCRdb's copy holds only in-frame clones and misses some; the assay was immunoSEQ multiplex PCR. The table includes over 300,000 clones, roughly four fifths detected once.

The clonotype comes from a person between 18 and 60 years old who received the Ad26.COV2.S COVID-19 vaccine or a placebo. This sample comprised peripheral blood, obtained in a trial of Ad26.COV2.S vaccine versus placebo. The chain combines TRBV5-1 with TRBJ2-3; 7 positions agree with TRBD2. The CDR3 region is CASSFSGEGDTQYF. In DNA form, the CDR3 reads TGCGCCAGCAGCTTCTCGGGGGAGGGGGATACGCAGTATTTT.